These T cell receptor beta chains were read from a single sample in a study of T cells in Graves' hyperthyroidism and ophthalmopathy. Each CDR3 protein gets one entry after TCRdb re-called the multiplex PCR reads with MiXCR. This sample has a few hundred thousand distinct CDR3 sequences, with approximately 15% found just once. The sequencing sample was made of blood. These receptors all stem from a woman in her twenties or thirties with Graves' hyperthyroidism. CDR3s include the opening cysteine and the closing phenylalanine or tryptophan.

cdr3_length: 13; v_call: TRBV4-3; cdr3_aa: CASSPKLDQPQHF
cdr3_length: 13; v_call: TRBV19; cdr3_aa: CASSIGTAYEQYF
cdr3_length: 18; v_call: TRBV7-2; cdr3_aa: CASSLAPTLAGGMHEQYF
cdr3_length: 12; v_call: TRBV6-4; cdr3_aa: CVREGPRLEQYF
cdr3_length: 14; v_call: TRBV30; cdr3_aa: CAWSPGTTNQPQHF
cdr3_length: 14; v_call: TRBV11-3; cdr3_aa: CASSLFGQAGELFF
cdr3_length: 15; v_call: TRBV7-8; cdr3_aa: CASSETGTGGDEQYF
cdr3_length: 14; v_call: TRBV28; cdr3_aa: CASSKVYSNQPQHF
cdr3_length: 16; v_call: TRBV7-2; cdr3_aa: CASSGLGTSGSYEQYF
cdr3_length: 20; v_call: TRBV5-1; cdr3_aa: CASSLRLMDRSFSSGNTIYF
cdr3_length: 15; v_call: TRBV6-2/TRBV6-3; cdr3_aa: CASSYSWEGTGELFF
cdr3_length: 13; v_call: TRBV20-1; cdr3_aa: CSAGLAGLGEQFF
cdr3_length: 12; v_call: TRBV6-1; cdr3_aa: CASRHPNTEAFF
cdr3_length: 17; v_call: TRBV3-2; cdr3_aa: CASSPTTGLAGADEQYF
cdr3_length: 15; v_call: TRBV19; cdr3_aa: CASSDLGQRDTEAFF
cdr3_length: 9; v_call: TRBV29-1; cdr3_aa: CSVSDTQYF